The 14 T cell receptor beta chains reported below all come from one sample, sequenced in a study of blood T cell repertoires in COVID-19. Data came from immunoSEQ multiplex PCR; TCRdb stores just in-frame clones and leaves some out. The sample includes 56,000 or so clones, roughly nine tenths of them seen just once. The sample taken for sequencing was peripheral blood. The source is a woman in her sixties or seventies with COVID-19, enrolled during active disease.

The rearrangement uses TRBV27 and TRBJ1-1, with 10 bases fitting TRBD1. J was trimmed by 4 bases and V by 5 bases; bases with no gene match: 7. Germline assignment: CDR1 MNHEY and CDR2 SMNVEV (reference sequence). The CDR3 covers 15 residues. The CDR3 sequence is CASSPGQGPATEAFF. CDR3 nucleotide sequence: TGTGCCAGCAGTCCGGGACAGGGGCCGGCCACTGAAGCTTTCTTT.

The chain joins TRBV5-4 to TRBJ2-7; D call uncertain. Trimming left V 2 bases short and J 2 bases short, with 5 bases between. This CDR3 spans 12 amino acids. CDR1 and CDR2 from the germline V gene are SGHNT and YYREEE (reference sequence). CDR3 region: CASSFSPYEQYF. The DNA of the CDR3 is TGTGCCAGCAGCTTCTCTCCCTACGAGCAGTACTTC.

The rearrangement joins TRBV28 to TRBJ1-1, with D maybe TRBD1 (5 bases). Trimming took off 7 bases at V and 6 bases at J, with 18 bases between the two ends. The germline gives CDR1 MDHEN, CDR2 SYDVKM. The CDR3 has 14 amino acids. CDR3 sequence reads: CASTHAGDPAEAFF. DNA of the CDR3: TGTGCCAGCACCCACGCGGGGGATCCTGCTGAAGCTTTCTTT.

CDR3 in amino acids: CASSPGQGAGVYGYTF. Here the CDR3 DNA reads TGTGCCAGCTCACCAGGACAGGGGGCAGGAGTCTATGGCTACACCTTC. This sequence joins TRBV18 and TRBJ1-2; 11 positions agree with TRBD1. Trimming cost V 2 bases and J 4 bases; bases outside gene matches: 6. Germline loops: CDR1 KGHSH, CDR2 LQKENI. The CDR3 totals 16 residues.

The chain is built from TRBV5-4 and TRBJ2-1; 8 nucleotides line up with TRBD2. The CDR3 is made up of 14 amino acids. J was trimmed by 5 bases and V by 3 bases; bases with no gene match: 4. The germline V gene encodes CDR1 SGHNT and CDR2 YYREEE (reference sequence). The CDR3 DNA reads TGTGCCAGCAGCTCCCGGGGGGGGAACAATGAGCAGTTCTTC. Translated: CASSSRGGNNEQFF.

The J gene is TRBJ2-7, the V gene TRBV2; 7 bases line up with TRBD1. CDR1 is SNHLY, CDR2 FYNNEI, per germline. V lost 6 bases and J lost 5; bases outside the gene matches: 7. The CDR3 spans 13 residues. The CDR3 here is CASRRQGIHEQYF. Here the CDR3 DNA reads TGTGCCAGCAGGAGACAGGGAATCCACGAGCAGTACTTC.

In DNA form, the CDR3 reads TGCGCCAGCAGTGAGAGGCTAGCGGGAAGCACAGATACGCAGTATTTT. This sequence encodes CASSERLAGSTDTQYF. The genes are TRBV10-1 and TRBJ2-3, with 9 nucleotides matching TRBD2. CDR1 and CDR2 (germline): WNHNN, SYGVQD (reference sequence). The J segment lost 0 bases and the V segment lost 2 bases, leaving 3 bases of the junction unmatched. The CDR3 runs 16 residues.

Regarding this clone: Its ends do not fully match the called genes, so a read error is possible. The chain couples TRBV28 to TRBJ1-5; weak D call: TRBD1 (6 bases). Looked up from germline, CDR1 is MDHEN and CDR2 is SYDVKM. CDR3 length equals 11 residues. The CDR3 loop reads CASSLGQGLNF. For the CDR3, the DNA is TGTGCCAGCAGTTTAGGGCAGGGGTTGAATTTT.

The chain employs TRBV19 and TRBJ2-1, with 7 positions matching TRBD2. Germline trimming cut 9 bases from V and 6 bases from J; bases unmatched to any gene: 8. The CDR3 is 13 amino acids. The V gene's germline CDR1 is LNHDA and CDR2 SQIVND (reference sequence). CDR3 DNA: TGTGCCAGCAGCGGGATATCGGGCAATGAGCAGTTCTTC. It codes for CASSGISGNEQFF.

The chain links TRBV28 to TRBJ2-1; weak D call: TRBD2 (7 bases). V lost 10 bases and J lost 0, with 19 bases in between. Germline assignment: CDR1 MDHEN and CDR2 SYDVKM. The CDR3 spans 16 residues. The CDR3 DNA is TGTGCCACCACCCGGGGGGCAGCCGGCTCCTACAATGAGCAGTTCTTC. Amino acids: CATTRGAAGSYNEQFF.

V is TRBV27 and J is TRBJ2-1; TRBD2 matches 13 bases. Trimming took 2 bases from V and 4 from J; bases not matched to a gene: 8. Germline assignment: CDR1 MNHEY and CDR2 SMNVEV (reference sequence). The CDR3 consists of 18 residues. The CDR3 DNA reads TGTGCCAGCAGTTTACTCGGGACTAGCGGGATGAGTTACAATGAGCAGTTCTTC. Residues: CASSLLGTSGMSYNEQFF.

V gene TRBV3-1 (or the pseudogene TRBV3-2) combines with J gene TRBJ2-1, with D possibly being TRBD2 (5 bases). V was trimmed by 0 bases and J by 4 bases, leaving 16 bases between them. The CDR3 sequence is 17 residues long. Germline CDR1 reads LGHDT; CDR2 reads YNNKEL (reference sequence). The CDR3 reads CASSQDSTIGSYNEQFF. The CDR3 DNA follows: TGTGCCAGCAGCCAAGATTCGACTATCGGGTCGTACAATGAGCAGTTCTTC.

This rearrangement joins TRBV9 to TRBJ2-1, with TRBD2 matching 12 bases. V trimming: 1 base; J trimming: 10 bases; junction bases outside the gene matches: 6. This CDR3 is 15 amino acids long. The germline gives CDR1 SGDLS, CDR2 YYNGEE. The CDR3 region is CASSVMGLAGREQFF. The CDR3 bases are TGTGCCAGCAGCGTAATGGGACTAGCGGGTCGGGAGCAGTTCTTC.

This clone was seen a handful of times. The CDR3 reads CASSLAGRVISQPQHF. In DNA, the CDR3 is TGTGCCAGCAGCTTAGCCGGCAGGGTAATTAGTCAGCCCCAGCATTTT. This chain links TRBV7-8 with TRBJ1-5, with D perhaps matching TRBD1 (5 bases). Trimming removed 0 bases from V and 6 bases from J, with 15 bases in between. Germline CDR1 SGHVS, CDR2 FQNEAQ. This CDR3 spans 16 amino acids.